This TCR beta chain was recorded in a study of shared clonotypes between healthy human individuals. Sequencing was performed with immunoSEQ multiplex PCR; in TCRdb, only in-frame clones are kept and a portion is missing. The sample includes 1 million to 1.2 million clones, 70% to 85% of them seen just once. CDR3 size: 13 residues. Trimming pared 7 bases from V and 6 bases from J, leaving 15 bases between. Germline lookup yields CDR1 LNHDA and CDR2 SQIVND (reference sequence). The sequence was obtained from a man aged 18 to 30 in good health. Some clones in this sample may be carry-over from other donors' samples. The sequencing input was memory CD4+ T cells from PBMCs. The subset here: CD45RA-negative fraction. The rearrangement links TRBV19 to TRBJ1-2, with D unclear. The CDR3 region is CASIDNLHHGYTF. In DNA, the CDR3 is TGTGCCAGTATTGACAATTTGCACCATGGCTACACCTTC.